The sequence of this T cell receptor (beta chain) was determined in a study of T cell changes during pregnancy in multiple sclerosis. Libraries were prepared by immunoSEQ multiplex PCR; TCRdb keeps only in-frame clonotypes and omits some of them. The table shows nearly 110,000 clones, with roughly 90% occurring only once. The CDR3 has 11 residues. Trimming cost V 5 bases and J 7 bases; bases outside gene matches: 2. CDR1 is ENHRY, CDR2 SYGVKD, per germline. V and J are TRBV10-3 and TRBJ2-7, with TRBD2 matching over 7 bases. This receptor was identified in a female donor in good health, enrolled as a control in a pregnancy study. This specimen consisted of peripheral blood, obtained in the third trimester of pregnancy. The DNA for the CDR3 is TGTGCCATCAGTACTAGCGTTGAGCAGTACTTC. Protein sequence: CAISTSVEQYF.